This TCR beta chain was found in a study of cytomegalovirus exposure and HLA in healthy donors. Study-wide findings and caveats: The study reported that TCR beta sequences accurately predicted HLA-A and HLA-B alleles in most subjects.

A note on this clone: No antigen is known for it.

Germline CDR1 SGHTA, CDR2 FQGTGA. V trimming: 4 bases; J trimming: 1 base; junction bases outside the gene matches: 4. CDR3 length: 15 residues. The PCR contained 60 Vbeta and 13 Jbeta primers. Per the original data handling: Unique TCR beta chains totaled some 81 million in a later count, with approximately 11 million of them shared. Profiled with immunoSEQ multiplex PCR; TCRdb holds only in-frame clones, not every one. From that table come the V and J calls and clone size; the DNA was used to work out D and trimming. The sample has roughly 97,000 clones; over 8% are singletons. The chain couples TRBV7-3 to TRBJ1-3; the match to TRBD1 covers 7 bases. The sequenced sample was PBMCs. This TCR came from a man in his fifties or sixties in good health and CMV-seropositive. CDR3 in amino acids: CASSWGDRSGNTIYF. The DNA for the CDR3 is TGTGCCAGCAGCTGGGGGGACAGATCTGGAAACACCATATATTTT.